This TCR beta chain is drawn from a study of blood T cells in healthy people across ages (dated by TCRdb to 2015 to 2017). As for the study more broadly: Template switching captured roughly one uniquely barcoded TCR beta cDNA molecule per two T cells in model experiments. To track age-related changes in TCR beta repertoire diversity, the study relied on deep sequencing normalized with unique cDNA molecular identifiers. To avoid experimental bias, donors of different ages were randomly spread across the sequencing lanes. Four age groups were formed from the donors: young (average roughly 15 years), middle-aged (approximately 41), aged (under 70) and long-lived (around 82). Using the same blood draw, the study looked at two additional independent replicas of 1 million unique cDNA reads for two donors, one aged 18 to 30 and the other aged 80 or older. Beyond this particular receptor, the publication reports: Observed TCR beta diversity per million T cells fell roughly linearly with age, and a significant reduction was already apparent by age approximately 40. Bulk unsorted PBMC profiling prevented conclusive comparison of naive and antigen-experienced compartments. Compared with the aged group, the long-lived group had more naive CD4+ T cells, fewer expanded clones and increased TCR diversity, suggesting age selection. The percentage of naive T cells measured by flow cytometry correlated strongly with observed TCR beta diversity. Total diversity estimates from one million sequenced T cells were considered lower bounds and underestimates. Because the CMV infection status of the donors was unknown, age-related changes in expanded clonotypes may potentially have been confounded.

This clonotype was counted ten times or more. The clone's antigen remains unknown. Base-call qualities are not available, and no considerably larger clone is one nucleotide away. Libraries were built with 5' RACE. The sample was run on an Illumina HiSeq 2500. The second PCR ran for about 6 to 12 cycles and used a J-beta primer mix along with a sample-barcoded 5' primer. Each TCR beta cDNA molecule received a unique molecular identifier from a template-switch 5' adaptor carrying 12 random nucleotides. Each sample yielded at least 2.5 million CDR3-containing paired-end reads. All of the RNA was converted into first-strand cDNA using the Mint cDNA synthesis kit, with a TRBC-specific oligonucleotide serving as the primer. After uracil-DNA glycosylase treatment, a first 18-cycle PCR used universal primers M1SS and BC2_uni_R on all cDNA. In the authors' own workflow: For normalization, 1 million high-quality reads were randomly selected from each sample, with every read carrying a distinct molecular identifier. Instead of being binned into consensus sequences, reads that shared molecular identifiers were thrown out. CDR3 identification, clonotype clustering and error correction used MiTCR with a Q25 quality threshold and the strictest error-elimination algorithm. A nonparametric unseen species model with Euler transformation was used to estimate lower-bound total TCR beta diversity. TCRdb itself trimmed the public reads at Q25 with fastp, ran MiXCR and retained productive beta chains. For every CDR3 protein sequence, its rows merge into one entry that carries the most common genes and DNA. TCRdb, not the original authors, processed these V and J calls. The sample records fewer than 800,000 distinct CDR3 sequences, roughly 50% of which are singletons. Of the sample, under 35% is held by the ten largest clones.

Trimming removed 5 bases from V and 2 bases from J, leaving 12 bases between the germline ends. From the cysteine through the phenylalanine, the CDR3 covers 14 amino acids. The kept DNA is CDR3 alone, 42 bases in frame from the first base. Systemically healthy Caucasian individuals from Russia, approximately 39 in total and aged about 6 to 90 years, were included as donors. Each donor gave 8 to 10 milliliters of peripheral blood, drawn into EDTA-treated Vacutainer tubes. Ficoll-Paque density-gradient centrifugation was used to isolate PBMCs, with at least 6.5 million obtained per sample. Trizol reagent was used to extract total RNA from PBMCs, with at least 6 micrograms per sample. For every donor, flow cytometry on a PBMC aliquot measured the percentage of naive CD45RAhigh/CD27high T cells.

Rearrangement joined TRBV12-3 or TRBV12-4 to TRBJ1-1, and possibly TRBD1, on 5 matching bases. This TCR came from a woman aged 60-70 years in good health. Material: blood. The CDR3 region has the sequence CASSGGDSNTEAFF. The sequenced DNA: TGTGCCAGCAGTGGCGGGGACTCAAACACTGAAGCTTTCTTT.